Below, one T cell receptor beta chain is given with its context. This entry is derived from a study of blood T cell repertoires in COVID-19. About the study: Nucleic acid was either cDNA or gDNA, and it came from T cells, B-cell-depleted T cells, or PBMCs.

The CDR3 has 16 residues. V was pared by 5 bases and J by 2 bases, with 11 bases of the junction left unmatched. Germline loops: CDR1 SNHLY, CDR2 FYNNEI. Authors' methods: Researchers report that nucleated cell counts were estimated from reference gene primer amplification. Sequencing was performed with immunoSEQ multiplex PCR; in TCRdb, only in-frame clones are kept and a portion is missing. V, J and clone size were drawn from that table, and D and trimming were deduced from the DNA. Seen here are roughly 300,000 clones, approximately 91% observed once, and the top ten hold 2.3%. The rearrangement links TRBV2 to TRBJ2-7, with 8 bases lining up with TRBD1. This TCR was recovered from a woman in her thirties or forties with acute COVID-19. Material for sequencing was PBMCs or T cells enriched from blood (not recorded which). The CDR3 region is CASSSISDRDTYEQYF. The CDR3 bases are TGTGCCAGCAGTTCGATCTCGGACAGGGACACCTACGAGCAGTACTTC.